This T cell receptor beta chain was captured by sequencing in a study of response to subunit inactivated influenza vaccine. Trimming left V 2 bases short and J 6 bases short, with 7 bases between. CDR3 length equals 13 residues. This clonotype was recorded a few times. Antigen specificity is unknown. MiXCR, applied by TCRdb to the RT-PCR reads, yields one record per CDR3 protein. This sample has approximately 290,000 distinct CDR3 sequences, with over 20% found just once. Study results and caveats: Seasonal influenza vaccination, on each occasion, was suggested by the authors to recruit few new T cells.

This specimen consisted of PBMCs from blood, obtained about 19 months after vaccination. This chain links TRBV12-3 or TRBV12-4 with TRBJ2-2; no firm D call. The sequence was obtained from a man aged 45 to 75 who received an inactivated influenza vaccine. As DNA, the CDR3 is TGTGCCAGCAGTTTATTCCAGGCCGGGGAGCTGTTTTTT. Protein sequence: CASSLFQAGELFF.